The 23 T cell receptor beta chains below come from one sample, sequenced in a study of blood T cell repertoires in COVID-19. Only in-frame clones appear in the TCRdb table, and some are missing; sequencing was by immunoSEQ multiplex PCR. The repertoire holds 200,000 to 300,000 clones, with around four fifths as singletons. What was sequenced was peripheral blood. The source is a woman aged 55-69 years with active or convalescent COVID-19.

The V gene is TRBV27, the J gene TRBJ1-3, with D possibly being TRBD1 (5 bases). This CDR3 region has 13 residues. CDR1 is MNHEY and CDR2 is SMNVEV in the germline V gene (reference sequence). The V and J ends lost 4 bases and 3 bases respectively, with 7 bases between them. This CDR3 is CASSYDSGNTIYF. CDR3 nucleotides: TGTGCCAGCAGTTATGACAGTGGAAACACCATATATTTT.

This chain uses TRBV19 with TRBJ2-1; 7 bases match TRBD1. The CDR3 has 15 amino acids. The J segment lost 4 bases and the V segment lost 1 base, leaving 4 bases of the junction unmatched. Germline V lookup: CDR1 LNHDA, CDR2 SQIVND (reference sequence). The CDR3 reads CASSIVGQSYNEQFF. The DNA for the CDR3 is TGTGCCAGTAGTATAGTGGGACAGAGTTACAATGAGCAGTTCTTC.

This chain uses TRBV7-6 with TRBJ2-1, with 9 bases fitting TRBD2. Germline V lookup: CDR1 SGHVS, CDR2 FNYEAQ. The CDR3 extends over 18 amino acids. V trimming: 5 bases; J trimming: 6 bases; junction bases outside the gene matches: 17. The CDR3 DNA follows: TGTGCCAGCAGCGCCTCGGGGCGGGGGGGCGGAGTACTCAATGAGCAGTTCTTC. It yields the protein CASSASGRGGGVLNEQFF.

The rearrangement joins TRBV21-1 to TRBJ2-3; TRBD1, the D gene given by the table, was not confirmed from the DNA. TRBV21-1 is a documented pseudogene. This CDR3 spans 15 amino acids. CDR3 nucleotide sequence: TGTGCCAGCACCCAGAGACAGACCTGCACAGATACGCAGTATTTT. It codes for CASTQRQTCTDTQYF.

The chain joins TRBV7-2 to TRBJ2-7; TRBD2 agrees at 9 bases. The trim removed 1 base at V and 2 bases at J, leaving 3 bases unmatched. Looked up from germline, CDR1 is SGHTA and CDR2 is FQGNSA. The CDR3 is made up of 15 amino acids. The CDR3 spells CASSLVASGAYEQYV. The DNA for the CDR3 is TGTGCCAGCAGCTTAGTGGCTAGCGGGGCCTACGAGCAGTACGTC.

The chain is built from TRBV5-5 and TRBJ1-1; a possible D gene is TRBD1 (6 bases). The CDR3 is 13 residues long. V lost 6 bases and J 7 bases, leaving 16 bases between the germline ends. Germline loops: CDR1 SGHKS, CDR2 YYEKEE (reference sequence). This CDR3 reads CASTRAGEGEAFF. As DNA, the CDR3 is TGTGCCAGCACTCGTGCAGGGGAAGGTGAAGCTTTCTTT.

The V call is TRBV7-9, the J call TRBJ1-2; D is perhaps TRBD1 (5 bases). CDR1 is SEHNR, CDR2 FQNEAQ, per germline (reference sequence). The V and J ends lost 4 bases and 8 bases respectively, with 17 bases between them. The CDR3 runs to 14 residues. DNA for the CDR3: TGTGCCAGCAGCTGGGGAGGGCAGGGTGACGGCTACACCTTC. Translating gives CASSWGGQGDGYTF. Full variable domain (remainder filled in from reference TRBV7-9 and TRBJ1-2): DTGVSQNPRHKITKRGQNVTFRCDPISEHNRLYWYRQTLGQGPEFLTYFQNEAQLEKSRLLSDRFSAERPKGSFSTLEIQRTEQGDSAMYLCASSWGGQGDGYTFGSGTRLTVV.

CDR3 residues: CASSIERGRVGYTF. The CDR3, as DNA: TGTGCCAGCAGTATCGAAAGGGGGCGCGTAGGCTACACCTTC. The chain couples TRBV28 to TRBJ1-2; 7 positions agree with TRBD1. V gave up 5 bases and J gave up 8 bases; unmatched junction bases: 11. Germline V gene sequence: CDR1 MDHEN, CDR2 SYDVKM. The CDR3 is 14 amino acids.

J is TRBJ2-3 and V is TRBV13; no definite D call. V was pared by 5 bases and J by 3 bases, with 6 bases between. The CDR3 consists of 12 residues. Germline loops: CDR1 PRHDT, CDR2 FYEKMQ (reference sequence). The CDR3 DNA reads TGTGCCAGCAGCCCCGGGACAGATACGCAGTATTTT. It encodes CASSPGTDTQYF.

This chain links TRBV7-9 with TRBJ1-1; TRBD1 is a possible D gene (5 bases). Germline V gene lookup returns CDR1 SEHNR and CDR2 FQNEAQ (reference sequence). The CDR3 length is 11 residues. With 5 bases removed from V and 13 bases from J, the gap between germline ends came to 14 bases. The CDR3 DNA reads as TGTGCCAGCAGCCCTCAGGGAGGTCTTTTCTTT. Encoded protein: CASSPQGGLFF.

V gene TRBV30 combines with J gene TRBJ2-7; 12 bases match TRBD2. This CDR3 spans 14 amino acids. The junction had 6 bases not matched to a gene; V was cut back by 5 bases and J by 4 bases. Germline V gene lookup returns CDR1 GTSNPN and CDR2 SVGIG (reference sequence). The CDR3 region is CAWVTSGSLYEQYF. CDR3 bases: TGTGCCTGGGTGACTAGCGGGAGCCTATACGAGCAGTACTTC.

The rearrangement uses TRBV12-5 and TRBJ2-5, with D unresolved. Per the germline V gene, CDR1 is LGHNT and CDR2 is FRNRAP. Trimming cost V 2 bases and J 4 bases, with 11 bases left between them. CDR3 length: 14 amino acids. The CDR3 is CASGLYTHGETQYF. The CDR3 coding sequence is TGTGCTAGTGGTTTGTATACCCACGGAGAGACCCAGTACTTC. The whole variable domain, filled in from reference TRBV12-5 and TRBJ2-5, reads DARVTQTPRHKVTEMGQEVTMRCQPILGHNTVFWYRQTMMQGLELLAYFRNRAPLDDSGMPKDRFSAEMPDATLATLKIQPSEPRDSAVYFCASGLYTHGETQYFGPGTRLLVL.

This clone was picked up one time. V usage is TRBV7-2 and J usage is TRBJ1-5; 12 bases agree with TRBD1. V was pared by 5 bases and J by 5 bases, with 1 base of the junction left unmatched. The CDR3 spans 14 residues. Germline lookup yields CDR1 SGHTA and CDR2 FQGNSA. The CDR3 sequence is CASSGTGGHQPQHF. CDR3 coding DNA: TGTGCCAGCAGCGGGACAGGGGGCCATCAGCCCCAGCATTTT.

The CDR3 protein is CAISENRDGQPQHF. The CDR3 DNA follows: TGTGCCATCAGTGAGAACAGGGATGGTCAGCCCCAGCATTTT. The gene calls are TRBV10-3 and TRBJ1-5; weak D call: TRBD1 (6 bases). Germline loops: CDR1 ENHRY, CDR2 SYGVKD. The CDR3 runs to 14 residues. V lost 2 bases to trimming and J lost 6 bases, with 11 bases between them.

V is TRBV5-1 and J is TRBJ1-2; D may be TRBD1 (6 bases). Trimming pared 2 bases from V and 4 bases from J, leaving 12 bases between. The germline CDR1 and CDR2 sequences are SGHRS and YFSETQ. CDR3 length equals 14 residues. CDR3 in amino acids: CASSLDGDTYGYTF. As DNA, the CDR3 is TGCGCCAGCAGCTTAGATGGGGACACCTATGGCTACACCTTC.

The V call is TRBV5-8, the J call TRBJ1-2; a possible D gene is TRBD1 (5 bases). V was shortened by 4 bases and J by 5 bases, with 18 bases between the two germline ends. This CDR3 region has 15 residues. Germline V gene data show CDR1 as SGHTS and CDR2 as YDEGEE. DNA of the CDR3: TGTGCCAGCAGCCCCACTACAGGCTTCGGGTATGGCTACACCTTC. The encoded protein is CASSPTTGFGYGYTF.

This clone was seen only a few times. The genes are TRBV5-1 and TRBJ2-2, with 9 bases identical to TRBD2. The germline CDR1 and CDR2 sequences are SGHRS and YFSETQ. The CDR3 consists of 18 residues. Trimming cost V 0 bases and J 3 bases; bases outside gene matches: 9. CDR3 DNA: TGCGCCAGCAGCTTGGCCGGCGGGAGGGCCGGGGACACCGGGGAGCTGTTTTTT. It codes for CASSLAGGRAGDTGELFF.

This chain joins TRBV6-5 and TRBJ1-5; the D gene is possibly TRBD1 (5 bases). Germline CDR1 is MNHEY and CDR2 is SVGAGI. This CDR3 spans 14 amino acids. The V end lost 8 bases, the J end lost 0 bases, and 11 bases lay between the germline ends. The CDR3 DNA reads TGTGCCAGCCGCCGGGGGTATAGCAATCAGCCCCAGCATTTT. Protein product: CASRRGYSNQPQHF.

V gene TRBV11-3 combines with J gene TRBJ2-7; 9 positions match TRBD1. Germline CDR1 is SGHNT and CDR2 is YENEEA. The CDR3 contains 14 residues. The ends lost 4 bases at V and 3 bases at J; junction bases unmatched: 4. The CDR3 reads CASSSRDRVYEQYF. The CDR3 DNA reads as TGTGCCAGCAGCTCCCGGGACAGGGTCTACGAGCAGTACTTC.

The chain joins TRBV2 to TRBJ2-5; 13 bases are shared with TRBD2. The junction had 5 bases not matched to a gene; V was cut back by 0 bases and J by 4 bases. The CDR3 runs 17 residues. Germline-derived CDR1 and CDR2 are SNHLY and FYNNEI. The CDR3 protein is CASSEAGGTSGAETQYF. The CDR3 nucleotides read TGTGCCAGCAGTGAAGCGGGAGGGACTAGCGGGGCAGAGACCCAGTACTTC.

The chain is built from TRBV29-1 and TRBJ2-3, with TRBD2 matching 11 bases. CDR3 size: 14 residues. Germline trimming cut 6 bases from V and 7 bases from J; bases unmatched to any gene: 9. Germline assignment: CDR1 SQVTM and CDR2 ANQGSEA. CDR3 nucleotide sequence: TGCAGCGTGCCAACTAGCGGGGGCCTTCATACGCAGTATTTT. As protein: CSVPTSGGLHTQYF.

The V gene is TRBV10-3, the J gene TRBJ1-1; 10 bases agree with TRBD1. Germline CDR1 is ENHRY and CDR2 is SYGVKD. This CDR3 is 15 amino acids long. With V trimmed by 2 bases and J by 5 bases, 5 bases remained unmatched. CDR3 DNA sequence: TGTGCCATCAGTGAGCCGCGGACAGGGGGAACTGAAGCTTTCTTT. Protein product: CAISEPRTGGTEAFF.

V and J are TRBV5-1 and TRBJ1-4, with TRBD1 identical over 10 bases. Germline V lookup: CDR1 SGHRS, CDR2 YFSETQ. CDR3 length equals 18 residues. The V segment lost 0 bases and the J segment 0 bases; nucleotides outside the gene matches: 5. The CDR3 DNA reads as TGCGCCAGCAGCTTGGGGCCCGGACAGGGGGCAACTAATGAAAAACTGTTTTTT. Residues: CASSLGPGQGATNEKLFF.